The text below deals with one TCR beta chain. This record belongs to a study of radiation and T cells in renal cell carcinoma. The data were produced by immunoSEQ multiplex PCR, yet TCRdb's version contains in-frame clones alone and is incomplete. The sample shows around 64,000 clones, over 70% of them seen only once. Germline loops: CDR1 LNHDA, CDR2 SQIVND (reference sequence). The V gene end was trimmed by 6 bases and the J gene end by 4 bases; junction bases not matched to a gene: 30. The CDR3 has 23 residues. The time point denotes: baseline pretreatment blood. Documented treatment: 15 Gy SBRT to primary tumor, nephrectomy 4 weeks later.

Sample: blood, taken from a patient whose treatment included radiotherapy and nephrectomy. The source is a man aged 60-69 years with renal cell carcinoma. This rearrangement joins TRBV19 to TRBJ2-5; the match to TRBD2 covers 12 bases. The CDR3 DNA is TGTGCCAGTAGAACGATGGGGATGAGGACCCCGGGACTAGCGGGCCCCAAGCGAGAGACCCAGTACTTC. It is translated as CASRTMGMRTPGLAGPKRETQYF.